This T cell receptor beta chain was found in a study of CD4 and CD8 cells across lung adenocarcinoma regions. Samples came from patients with localized non-small cell lung adenocarcinoma. TCRdb called the PCR reads again in MiXCR, with one record for every CDR3 protein. The sample yields 6,000 to 7,500 distinct CDR3 sequences, 53% seen once. CDR1 LGHDT and CDR2 YNNKEL come from the germline V gene (reference sequence). V gave up 2 bases and J gave up 7 bases, with 9 bases separating them. CDR3 length: 13 amino acids. The material sequenced was CD8+ T cells from the center of a lung tumor. This sequence joins TRBV3-1 and TRBJ1-3, with D hard to call. This receptor was identified in a male donor with lung adenocarcinoma. The CD4 and CD8 labels of this study may be unreliable. CDR3 DNA sequence: TGTGCCAGCAGCCAAACTTTCTCGAACACCATATATTTT. This gives the protein CASSQTFSNTIYF.